The clone carrying this TCR beta chain was detected only once. The antigen remains unidentified. The data originate from a study of CD8+ T cells in alopecia areata. Study-level background: In an open-label trial, patients got 5 to 10 mg tofacitinib twice daily. General observations from the study: Lesional scalp, especially alopecia totalis/universalis, showed higher clonality than normal scalp. Scalp samples also yield sequences from resident alphabeta T cells of normal skin.

Trimming removed 0 bases from V and 6 bases from J, with 6 bases in between. The CDR3 covers 12 residues. Germline values: CDR1 MGHRA, CDR2 YSYEKL. Extracted from the samples, RNA was reverse transcribed into cDNA to serve as the sequencing template. The protocol was immunoSEQ multiplex PCR, while the TCRdb copy is restricted to in-frame clones and leaves out a portion. Of tens of thousands of clones detected, about 45% appear once; the ten largest clones hold about a sixth. The chain employs TRBV4-1 and TRBJ2-7; D call uncertain. The receptor comes from a human donor with alopecia areata. The sample was CD8+ T cells sorted from blood, taken at week 0. The CDR3 loop is CASSQEKGEQYF. The CDR3 nucleotides are TGCGCCAGCAGCCAAGAAAAGGGCGAGCAGTACTTC.